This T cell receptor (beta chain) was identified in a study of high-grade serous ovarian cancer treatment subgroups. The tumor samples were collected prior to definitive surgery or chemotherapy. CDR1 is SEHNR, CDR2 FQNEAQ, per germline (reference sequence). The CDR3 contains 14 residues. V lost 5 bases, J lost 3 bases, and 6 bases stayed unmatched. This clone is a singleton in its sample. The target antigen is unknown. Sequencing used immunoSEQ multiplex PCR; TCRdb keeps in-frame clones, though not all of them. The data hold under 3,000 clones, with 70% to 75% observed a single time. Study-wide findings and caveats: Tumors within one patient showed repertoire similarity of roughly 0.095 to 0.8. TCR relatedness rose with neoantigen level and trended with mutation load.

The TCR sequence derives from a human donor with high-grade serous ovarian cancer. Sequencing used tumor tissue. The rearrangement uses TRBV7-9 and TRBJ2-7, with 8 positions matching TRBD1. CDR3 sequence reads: CASSPGTGIYEQYF. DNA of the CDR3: TGTGCCAGCAGCCCTGGGACAGGAATCTACGAGCAGTACTTC.